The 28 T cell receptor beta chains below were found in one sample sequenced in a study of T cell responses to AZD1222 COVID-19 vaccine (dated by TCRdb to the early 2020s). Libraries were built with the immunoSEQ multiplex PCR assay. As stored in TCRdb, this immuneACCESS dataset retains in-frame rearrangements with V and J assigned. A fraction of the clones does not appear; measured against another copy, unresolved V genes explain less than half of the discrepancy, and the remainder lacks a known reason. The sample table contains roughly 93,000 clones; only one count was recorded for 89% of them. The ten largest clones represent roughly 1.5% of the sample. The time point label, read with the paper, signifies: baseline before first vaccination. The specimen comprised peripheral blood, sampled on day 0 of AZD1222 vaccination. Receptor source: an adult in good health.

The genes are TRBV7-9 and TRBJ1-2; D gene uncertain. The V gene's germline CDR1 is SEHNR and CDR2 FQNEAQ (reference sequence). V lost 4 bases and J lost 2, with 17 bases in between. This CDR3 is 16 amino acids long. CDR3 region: CASSSPVPRENYGYTF. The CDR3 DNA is TGTGCCAGCAGCTCGCCCGTCCCAAGGGAGAACTATGGCTACACCTTC.

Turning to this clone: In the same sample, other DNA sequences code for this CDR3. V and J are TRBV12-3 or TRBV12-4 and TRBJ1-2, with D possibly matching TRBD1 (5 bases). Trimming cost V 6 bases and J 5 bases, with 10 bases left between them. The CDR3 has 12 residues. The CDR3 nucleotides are TGTGCCAGCAGCCTAGACAGATATGGCTACACCTTC. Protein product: CASSLDRYGYTF.

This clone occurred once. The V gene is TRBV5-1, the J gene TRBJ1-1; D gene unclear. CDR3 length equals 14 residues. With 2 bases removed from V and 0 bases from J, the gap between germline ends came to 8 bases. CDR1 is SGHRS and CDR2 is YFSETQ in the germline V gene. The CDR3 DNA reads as TGCGCCAGCAGCTTAGGACCAATGAACACTGAAGCTTTCTTT. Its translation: CASSLGPMNTEAFF.

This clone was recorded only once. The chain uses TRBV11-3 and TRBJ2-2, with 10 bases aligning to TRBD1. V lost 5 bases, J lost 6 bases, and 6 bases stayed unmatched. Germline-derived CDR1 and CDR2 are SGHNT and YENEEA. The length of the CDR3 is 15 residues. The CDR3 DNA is TGTGCCAGCAGCCCTGGACAGGGGGTGGCCGGGGAGCTGTTTTTT. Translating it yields CASSPGQGVAGELFF.

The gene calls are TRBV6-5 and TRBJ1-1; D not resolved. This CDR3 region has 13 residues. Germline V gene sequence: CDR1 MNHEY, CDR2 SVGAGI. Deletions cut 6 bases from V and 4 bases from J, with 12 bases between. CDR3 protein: CASRYNGLTEAFF. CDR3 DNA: TGTGCCAGCAGATATAACGGCCTCACTGAAGCTTTCTTT.

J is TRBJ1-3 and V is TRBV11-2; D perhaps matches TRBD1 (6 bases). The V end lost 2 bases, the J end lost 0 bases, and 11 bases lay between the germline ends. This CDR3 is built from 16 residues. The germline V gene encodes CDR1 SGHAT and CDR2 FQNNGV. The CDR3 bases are TGTGCCAGCAGCTTACCGGGACACACCTCTGGAAACACCATATATTTT. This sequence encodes CASSLPGHTSGNTIYF.

The CDR3 DNA reads as TGTGCCAGCACCCGAACTAGCGGGGGTAATGAGCAGTTCTTC. This translates into CASTRTSGGNEQFF. This chain connects TRBV5-4 to TRBJ2-1; 11 bases match TRBD2. J gave up 7 bases and V 6 bases, and 6 bases lay outside the gene matches. The CDR3 totals 14 residues. From germline, CDR1 is SGHNT and CDR2 YYREEE (reference sequence).

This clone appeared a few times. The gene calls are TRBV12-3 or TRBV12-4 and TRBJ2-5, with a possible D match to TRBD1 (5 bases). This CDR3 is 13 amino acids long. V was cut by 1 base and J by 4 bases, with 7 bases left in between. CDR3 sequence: CASSLGTGETQYF. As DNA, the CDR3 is TGTGCCAGCAGTTTAGGTACAGGAGAGACCCAGTACTTC.

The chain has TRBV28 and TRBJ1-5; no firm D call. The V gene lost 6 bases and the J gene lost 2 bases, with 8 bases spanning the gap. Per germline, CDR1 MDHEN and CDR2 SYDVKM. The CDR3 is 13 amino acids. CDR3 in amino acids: CASRRRGNQPQHF. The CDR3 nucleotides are TGTGCCAGCAGGCGCCGTGGCAATCAGCCCCAGCATTTT.

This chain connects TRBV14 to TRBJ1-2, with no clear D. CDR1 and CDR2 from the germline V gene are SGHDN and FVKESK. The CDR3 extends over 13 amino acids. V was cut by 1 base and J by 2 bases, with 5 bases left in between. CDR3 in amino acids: CASSQGRNYGYTF. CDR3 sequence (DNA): TGTGCCAGCAGCCAAGGACGGAACTATGGCTACACCTTC.

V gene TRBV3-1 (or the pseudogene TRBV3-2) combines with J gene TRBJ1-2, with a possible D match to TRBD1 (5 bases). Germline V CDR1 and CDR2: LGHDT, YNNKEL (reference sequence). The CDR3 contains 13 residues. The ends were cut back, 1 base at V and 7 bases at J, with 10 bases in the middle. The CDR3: CASSQVSGGGYTF. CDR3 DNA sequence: TGTGCCAGCAGCCAAGTTTCCGGGGGTGGCTACACCTTC.

In DNA form, the CDR3 reads TGTGCCATCAGTGAGTTTGGACAGCAACCCACTGAAGCTTTCTTT. This codes for CAISEFGQQPTEAFF. This chain connects TRBV10-3 to TRBJ1-1, with D possibly being TRBD1 (6 bases). CDR3 length equals 15 residues. V lost 1 base and J lost 4, with 13 bases in between. CDR1 is ENHRY and CDR2 is SYGVKD in the germline V gene.

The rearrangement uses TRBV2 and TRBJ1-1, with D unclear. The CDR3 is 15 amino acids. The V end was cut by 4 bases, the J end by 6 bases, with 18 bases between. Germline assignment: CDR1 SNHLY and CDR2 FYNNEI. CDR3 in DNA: TGTGCCAGCAGTGCCGGGGTGACTTACGGTCCTGAAGCTTTCTTT. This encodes CASSAGVTYGPEAFF.

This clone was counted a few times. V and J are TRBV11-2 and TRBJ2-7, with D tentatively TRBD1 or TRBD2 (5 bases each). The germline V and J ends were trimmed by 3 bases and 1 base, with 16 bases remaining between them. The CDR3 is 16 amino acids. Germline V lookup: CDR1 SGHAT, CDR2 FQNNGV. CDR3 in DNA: TGTGCCAGCAGCTTGACCGGGACGCCTCATTCCTACGAGCAGTACTTC. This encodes CASSLTGTPHSYEQYF.

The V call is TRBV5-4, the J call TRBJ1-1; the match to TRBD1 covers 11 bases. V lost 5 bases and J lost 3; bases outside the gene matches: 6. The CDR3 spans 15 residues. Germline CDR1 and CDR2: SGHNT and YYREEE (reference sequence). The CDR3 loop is CASRYTGQGDTEAFF. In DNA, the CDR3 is TGTGCCAGCAGATATACGGGACAGGGGGACACTGAAGCTTTCTTT.

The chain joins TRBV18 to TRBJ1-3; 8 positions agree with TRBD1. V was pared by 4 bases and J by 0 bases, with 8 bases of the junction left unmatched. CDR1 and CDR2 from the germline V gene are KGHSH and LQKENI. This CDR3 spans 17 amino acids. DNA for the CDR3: TGTGCCAGCTCACGGGGACAGGCCGGAAGCTCTGGAAACACCATATATTTT. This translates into CASSRGQAGSSGNTIYF.

DNA of the CDR3: TGTGCCAGCGACGAGGGGGAAAATCAGCCCCAGCATTTT. Translating it yields CASDEGENQPQHF. The chain uses TRBV10-3 and TRBJ1-5, with TRBD1 as a possible D gene (6 bases). Germline V CDR1 and CDR2: ENHRY, SYGVKD. The CDR3 consists of 13 residues. V was cut by 10 bases and J by 4 bases, with 14 bases left in between.

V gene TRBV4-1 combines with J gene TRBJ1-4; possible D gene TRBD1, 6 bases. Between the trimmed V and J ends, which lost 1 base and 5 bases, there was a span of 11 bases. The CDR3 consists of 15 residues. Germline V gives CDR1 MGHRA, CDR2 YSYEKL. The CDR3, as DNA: TGCGCCAGCAGCCAAGCAGGACAGATGAATGAAAAACTGTTTTTT. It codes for CASSQAGQMNEKLFF.

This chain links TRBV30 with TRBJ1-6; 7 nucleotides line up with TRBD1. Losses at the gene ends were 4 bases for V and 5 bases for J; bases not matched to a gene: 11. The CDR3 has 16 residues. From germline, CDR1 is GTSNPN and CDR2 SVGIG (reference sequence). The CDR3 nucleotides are TGTGCCTGGACCAACCGCCGGGACAGCGATAATTCACCCCTCCACTTT. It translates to CAWTNRRDSDNSPLHF.

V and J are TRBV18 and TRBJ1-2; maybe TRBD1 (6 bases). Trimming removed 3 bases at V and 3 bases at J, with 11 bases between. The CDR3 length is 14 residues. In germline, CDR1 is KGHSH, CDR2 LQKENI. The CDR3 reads CASSPTGIDYGYTF. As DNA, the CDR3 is TGTGCCAGCTCACCCACAGGGATAGACTATGGCTACACCTTC.

CDR3 loop: CASRDSGGAYEQYF. The CDR3 DNA sequence: TGCGCCAGTAGAGACAGCGGGGGGGCCTACGAGCAGTACTTC. This chain uses TRBV5-1 with TRBJ2-7; 10 positions agree with TRBD2. CDR3 length equals 14 residues. V lost 8 bases and J lost 2; bases outside the gene matches: 7. Germline CDR1 SGHRS, CDR2 YFSETQ.

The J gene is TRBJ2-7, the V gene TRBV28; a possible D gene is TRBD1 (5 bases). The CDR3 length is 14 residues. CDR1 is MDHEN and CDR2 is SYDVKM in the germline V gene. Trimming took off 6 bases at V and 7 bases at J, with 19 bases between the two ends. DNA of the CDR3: TGTGCCAGCAGCCCCGCAGGGTTAAATTCGGAGCAGTACTTC. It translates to CASSPAGLNSEQYF.

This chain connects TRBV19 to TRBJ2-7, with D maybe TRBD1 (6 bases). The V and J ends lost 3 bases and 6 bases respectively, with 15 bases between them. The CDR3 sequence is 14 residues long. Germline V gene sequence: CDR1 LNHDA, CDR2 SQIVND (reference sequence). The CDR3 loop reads CASSIKGGTTEQYF. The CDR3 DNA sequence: TGTGCCAGTAGTATCAAAGGTGGGACAACCGAGCAGTACTTC.

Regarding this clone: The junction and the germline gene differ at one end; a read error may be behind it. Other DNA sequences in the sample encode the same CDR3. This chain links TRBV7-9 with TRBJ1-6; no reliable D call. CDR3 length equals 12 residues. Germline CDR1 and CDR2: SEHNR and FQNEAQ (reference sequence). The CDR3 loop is CASSFGNSPLHF. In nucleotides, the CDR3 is TGTGCCAGTAGCTTTGGGAATTCACCCCTCCACTTT.

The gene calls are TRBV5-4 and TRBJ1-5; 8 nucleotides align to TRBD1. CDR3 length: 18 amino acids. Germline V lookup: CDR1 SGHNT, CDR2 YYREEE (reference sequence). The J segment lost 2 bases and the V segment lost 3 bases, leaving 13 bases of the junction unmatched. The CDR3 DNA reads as TGTGCCAGCAGCTCACAACCTAGGGACAGGCGAGGCAATCAGCCCCAGCATTTT. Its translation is CASSSQPRDRRGNQPQHF. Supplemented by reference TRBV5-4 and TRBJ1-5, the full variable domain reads ETGVTQSPTHLIKTRGQQVTLRCSSQSGHNTVSWYQQALGQGPQFIFQYYREEENGRGNFPPRFSGLQFPNYSSELNVNALELDDSALYLCASSSQPRDRRGNQPQHFGDGTRLSIL.

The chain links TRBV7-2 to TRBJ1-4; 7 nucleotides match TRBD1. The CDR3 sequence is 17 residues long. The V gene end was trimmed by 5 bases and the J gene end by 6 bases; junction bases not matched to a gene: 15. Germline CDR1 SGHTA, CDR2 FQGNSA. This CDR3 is CASSPRQGRGADEKLFF. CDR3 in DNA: TGTGCCAGCAGCCCCCGACAGGGTAGGGGGGCGGATGAAAAACTGTTTTTT.

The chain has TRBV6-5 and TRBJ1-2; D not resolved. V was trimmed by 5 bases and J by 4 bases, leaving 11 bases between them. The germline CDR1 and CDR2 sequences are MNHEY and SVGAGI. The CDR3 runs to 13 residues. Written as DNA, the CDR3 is TGTGCCAGCAGTCGAGACATCGGCTATGGCTACACCTTC. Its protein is CASSRDIGYGYTF.

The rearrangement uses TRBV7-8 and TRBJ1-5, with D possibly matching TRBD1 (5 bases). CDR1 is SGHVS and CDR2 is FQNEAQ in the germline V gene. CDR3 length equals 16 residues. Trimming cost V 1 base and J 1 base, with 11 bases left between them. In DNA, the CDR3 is TGTGCCAGCAGCTTAGGCCAGGGTGGCAGCAATCAGCCCCAGCATTTT. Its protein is CASSLGQGGSNQPQHF.